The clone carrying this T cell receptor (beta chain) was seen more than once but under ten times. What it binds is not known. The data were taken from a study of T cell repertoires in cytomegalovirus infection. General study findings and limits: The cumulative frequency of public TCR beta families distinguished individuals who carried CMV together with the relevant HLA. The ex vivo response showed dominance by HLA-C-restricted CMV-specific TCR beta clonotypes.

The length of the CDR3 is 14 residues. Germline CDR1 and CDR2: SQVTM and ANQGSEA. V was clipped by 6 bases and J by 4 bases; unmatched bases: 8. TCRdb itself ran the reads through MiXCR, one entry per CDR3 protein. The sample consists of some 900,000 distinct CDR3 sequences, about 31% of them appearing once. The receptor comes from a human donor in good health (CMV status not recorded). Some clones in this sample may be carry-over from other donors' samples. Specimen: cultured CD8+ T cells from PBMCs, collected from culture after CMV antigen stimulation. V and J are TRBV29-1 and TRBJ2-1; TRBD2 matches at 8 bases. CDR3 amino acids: CSVLRGGRYNEQFF. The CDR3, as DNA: TGCAGCGTCCTACGGGGGGGACGGTACAATGAGCAGTTCTTC.